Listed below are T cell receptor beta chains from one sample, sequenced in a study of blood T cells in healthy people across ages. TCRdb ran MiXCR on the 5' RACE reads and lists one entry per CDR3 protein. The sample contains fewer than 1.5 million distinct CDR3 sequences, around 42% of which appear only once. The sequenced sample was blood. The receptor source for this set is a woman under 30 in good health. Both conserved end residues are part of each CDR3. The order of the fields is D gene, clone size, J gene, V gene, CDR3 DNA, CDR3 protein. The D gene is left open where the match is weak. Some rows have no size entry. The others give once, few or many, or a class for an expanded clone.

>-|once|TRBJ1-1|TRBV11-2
TGTGCCAGCAGCCCCCCCACGGGAGTGAACACTGAAGCTTTCTTT
CASSPPTGVNTEAFF
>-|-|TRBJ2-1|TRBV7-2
TGTGCCAGCAGCCCGCAGGGGTTACTTTACAATGAGCAGTTCTTC
CASSPQGLLYNEQFF
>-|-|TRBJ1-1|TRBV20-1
TGCAGTGCTGCGACCTTTGGGGGCGGGACTGAAGCTTTCTTT
CSAATFGGGTEAFF
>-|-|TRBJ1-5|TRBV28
TGTGCCAGCAGTGTCCGCGGGACCAGGCGGGGTCAGCCCCAGCATTTT
CASSVRGTRRGQPQHF
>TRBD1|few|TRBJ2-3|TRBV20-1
TGCAGTATCGACAGGGGGAGGACAGATACGCAGTATTTT
CSIDRGRTDTQYF
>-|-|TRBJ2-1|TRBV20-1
TGCAGTGCTAGAGATTGGGGCTCGGGGATAGTCGGGAATGAGCAGTTCTTC
CSARDWGSGIVGNEQFF
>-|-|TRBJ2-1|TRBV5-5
TGTGCCAGCAAGATAAGCGGTCTGGTCAATGAGCAGTTCTTC
CASKISGLVNEQFF
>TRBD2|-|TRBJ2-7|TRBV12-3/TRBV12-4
TGTGCCAGCAGCCTCCCATACCGACTAGCGGGAGAGTGGGAGCAGTACTTC
CASSLPYRLAGEWEQYF
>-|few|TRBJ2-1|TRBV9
TGTGCCAGCAGCGTCCCGAACAATGAGCAGTTCTTC
CASSVPNNEQFF
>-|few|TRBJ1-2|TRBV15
TGTGCCACCAGCGACGAAGGCTATGGCTACACCTTC
CATSDEGYGYTF
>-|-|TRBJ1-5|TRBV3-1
TGTGCCAGCAGCCAGGAGGACGAGCCCCAGCATTTT
CASSQEDEPQHF
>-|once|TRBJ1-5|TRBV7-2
TGTGCCAGCAGCCCGTACAAAGATAGCAATCAGCCCCAGCATTTT
CASSPYKDSNQPQHF
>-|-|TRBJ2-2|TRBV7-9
TGTGCCAGCAGCTCTGAACAGCAGGTCCTGTTTTTT
CASSSEQQVLFF
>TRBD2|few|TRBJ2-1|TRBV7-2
TGTGCCAGCAGCTTAGCCGGGATTAGCGGGGGCTACAATGAGCAGTTCTTC
CASSLAGISGGYNEQFF
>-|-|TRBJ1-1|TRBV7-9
TGTGCCAGCAGCTCCGGGCCGGGTTACACTGAAGCTTTCTTT
CASSSGPGYTEAFF
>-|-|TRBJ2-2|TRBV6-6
TGTGCCTCCGGGACACAAAACACCGGGGAGCTGTTTTTT
CASGTQNTGELFF
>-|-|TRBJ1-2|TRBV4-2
TGTGCCAGCAGCCAAGAAAGAGGCAACCTTTTGGGCTACACCTTC
CASSQERGNLLGYTF
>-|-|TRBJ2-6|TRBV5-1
TGCGCCAGCAGCGAAGAGGGGGCCAACGTCCTGACTTTC
CASSEEGANVLTF
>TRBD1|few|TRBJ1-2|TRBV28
TGTGCCAGCAGTGGGTCCGGGACAGGGGAAGATGGCTACACCTTC
CASSGSGTGEDGYTF
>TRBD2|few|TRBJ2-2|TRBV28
TGTGCCAGCAGTTTAGCGGGGGGGCACACCGGGGAGCTGTTTTTT
CASSLAGGHTGELFF
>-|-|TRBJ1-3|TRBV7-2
TGTGCCAGCAGCTTCTATCTCCCCGCGAGGGGGGCGCACTCTGGAAACACCATATATTTT
CASSFYLPARGAHSGNTIYF
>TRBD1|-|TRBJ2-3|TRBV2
TGTGCCAGCAGTGACGGTGACAGGGGCACAGATACGCAGTATTTT
CASSDGDRGTDTQYF
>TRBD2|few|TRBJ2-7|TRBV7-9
TGTGCCAGCACATGGGGGGGATCCGAGCAGTACTTC
CASTWGGSEQYF
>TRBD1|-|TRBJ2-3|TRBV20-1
TGCAGTGCTTTCGCCCAGGGGGTGGATACGCAGTATTTT
CSAFAQGVDTQYF
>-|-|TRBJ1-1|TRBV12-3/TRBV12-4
TGTGCCAGCAGTTTCCGGGGCTTGGACACTGAAGCTTTCTTT
CASSFRGLDTEAFF